The present T cell receptor beta chain was sequenced within a study of CD8 T cells in ankylosing spondylitis. Quantitative 5'-RACE with molecular barcodes was used to make the TCR beta libraries. TCRdb re-called the 5' RACE reads with MiXCR, one entry per CDR3 protein. Of under 150,000 distinct CDR3 sequences in the sample, approximately 13% were seen once. This CDR3 region has 16 residues. Per the germline V gene, CDR1 is SEHNR and CDR2 is FQNEAQ (reference sequence). V was shortened by 2 bases and J by 6 bases, with 20 bases between the two germline ends. Overall study results and limits: In synovial fluid and blood from reactive arthritis, some motif variants were previously reported.

This clonotype has a count of ten or more. Its antigen remains unidentified. The receptor was isolated from a female donor with ankylosing spondylitis or in good health (not recorded which). The J gene is TRBJ2-7, the V gene TRBV7-9; D tentatively fits TRBD1 or TRBD2 (6 bases each). Sequenced material: blood, either unsorted or a sorted T cell fraction (not recorded which). The CDR3 region is CASSLTGTGRLSEQYF. The CDR3 DNA is TGTGCCAGCAGCTTAACGGGAACAGGGAGGTTAAGCGAGCAGTACTTC.